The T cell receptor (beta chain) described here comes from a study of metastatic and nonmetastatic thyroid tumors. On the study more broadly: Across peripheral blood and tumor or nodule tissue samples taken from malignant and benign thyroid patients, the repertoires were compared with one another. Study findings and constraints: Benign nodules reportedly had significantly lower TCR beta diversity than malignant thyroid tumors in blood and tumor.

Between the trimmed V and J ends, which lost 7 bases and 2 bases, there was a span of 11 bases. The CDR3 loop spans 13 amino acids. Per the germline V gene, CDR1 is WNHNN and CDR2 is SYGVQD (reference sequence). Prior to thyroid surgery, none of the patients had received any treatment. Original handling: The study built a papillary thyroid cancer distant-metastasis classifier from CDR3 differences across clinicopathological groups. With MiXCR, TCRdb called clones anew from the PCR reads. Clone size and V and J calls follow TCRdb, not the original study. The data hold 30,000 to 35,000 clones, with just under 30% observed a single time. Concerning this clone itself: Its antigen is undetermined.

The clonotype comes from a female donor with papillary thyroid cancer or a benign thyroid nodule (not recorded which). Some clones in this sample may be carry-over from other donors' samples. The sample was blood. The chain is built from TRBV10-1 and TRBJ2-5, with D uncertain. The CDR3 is CASTWTAQETQYF. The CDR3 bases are TGCGCCAGCACCTGGACCGCACAAGAGACCCAGTACTTC.